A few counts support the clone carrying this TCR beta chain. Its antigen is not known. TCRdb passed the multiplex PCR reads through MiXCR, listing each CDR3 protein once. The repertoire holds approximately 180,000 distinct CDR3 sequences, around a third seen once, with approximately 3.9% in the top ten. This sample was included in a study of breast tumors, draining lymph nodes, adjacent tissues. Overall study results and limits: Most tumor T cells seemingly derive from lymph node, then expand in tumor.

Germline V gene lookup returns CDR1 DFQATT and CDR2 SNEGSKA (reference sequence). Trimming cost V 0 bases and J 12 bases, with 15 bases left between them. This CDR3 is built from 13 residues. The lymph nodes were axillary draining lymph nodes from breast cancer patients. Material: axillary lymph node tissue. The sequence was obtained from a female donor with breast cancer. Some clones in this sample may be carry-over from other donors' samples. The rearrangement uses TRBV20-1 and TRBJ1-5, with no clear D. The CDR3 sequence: CSARDQPGGFQHF. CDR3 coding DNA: TGCAGTGCTAGAGATCAACCGGGTGGGTTCCAGCATTTT.